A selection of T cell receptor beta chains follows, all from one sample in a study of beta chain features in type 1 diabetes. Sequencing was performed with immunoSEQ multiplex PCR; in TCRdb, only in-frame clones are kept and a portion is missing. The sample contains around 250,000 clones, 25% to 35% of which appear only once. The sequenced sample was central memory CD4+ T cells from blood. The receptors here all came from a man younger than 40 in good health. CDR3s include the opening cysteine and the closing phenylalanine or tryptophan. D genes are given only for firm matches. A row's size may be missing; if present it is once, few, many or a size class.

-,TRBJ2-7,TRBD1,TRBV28,CASSGPRRGQGYEQYF,TGTGCCAGCAGTGGACCGCGCCGGGGACAGGGTTACGAGCAGTACTTC
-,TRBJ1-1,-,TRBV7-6,CASSALGGLNTEAFF,TGTGCCAGCAGCGCCCTGGGGGGGTTGAACACTGAAGCTTTCTTT
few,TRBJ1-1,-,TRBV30,CAWSVRTDNTEAFF,TGTGCCTGGAGTGTTCGAACAGACAACACTGAAGCTTTCTTT
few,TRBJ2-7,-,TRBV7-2,CASSPVGGSYEQYF,TGTGCCAGCAGCCCCGTGGGGGGATCCTACGAGCAGTACTTC
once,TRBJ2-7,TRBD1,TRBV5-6,CASTQTGVEQYF,TGTGCCAGCACCCAGACAGGGGTCGAGCAGTACTTC
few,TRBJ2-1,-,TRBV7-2,CASTLRGQAYNEQFF,TGTGCCAGCACCCTAAGGGGTCAGGCCTACAATGAGCAGTTCTTC
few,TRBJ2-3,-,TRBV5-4,CASSGDYQAHTQYF,TGTGCCAGCAGCGGGGATTACCAGGCCCATACGCAGTATTTT
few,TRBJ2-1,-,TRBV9,CASSVDQGLYNEQFF,TGTGCCAGCAGCGTAGACCAGGGACTCTACAATGAGCAGTTCTTC
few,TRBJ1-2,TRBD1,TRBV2,CASSGQAYGYTF,TGTGCCAGCAGCGGACAGGCCTATGGCTACACCTTC
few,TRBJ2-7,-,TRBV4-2,CASSGDHTQQYF,TGTGCCAGCAGCGGTGACCATACCCAGCAGTACTTC
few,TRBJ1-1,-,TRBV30,CAWSQRVTEAFF,TGTGCCTGGAGCCAGAGGGTAACTGAAGCTTTCTTT
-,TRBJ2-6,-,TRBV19,CASNQGNGANVLTF,TGTGCCAGTAATCAGGGAAACGGGGCCAACGTCCTGACTTTC
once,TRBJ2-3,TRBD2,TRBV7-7,CASSPGGEGTDTQYF,TGTGCCAGCAGCCCCGGGGGGGAAGGCACAGATACGCAGTATTTT
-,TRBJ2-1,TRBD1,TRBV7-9,CASSLGTGDRNEQFF,TGTGCCAGCAGCCTCGGGACAGGGGATCGAAATGAGCAGTTCTTC
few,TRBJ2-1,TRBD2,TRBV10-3,CATSGSGDYNEQFF,TGTGCCACCTCGGGTAGCGGGGACTACAATGAGCAGTTCTTC
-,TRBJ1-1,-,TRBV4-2,CASSQERNTEAFF,TGTGCCAGCAGCCAAGAACGGAACACTGAAGCTTTCTTT
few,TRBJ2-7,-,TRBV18,CASSPFGSSYEQYF,TGTGCCAGCTCACCTTTTGGGTCTTCCTACGAGCAGTACTTC
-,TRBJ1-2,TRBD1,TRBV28,CASSSTGRGYTF,TGTGCCAGCAGTTCGACAGGGAGAGGCTACACCTTC
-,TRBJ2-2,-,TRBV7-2,CASSLNANTGELFF,TGTGCCAGCAGCTTAAACGCGAACACCGGGGAGCTGTTTTTT
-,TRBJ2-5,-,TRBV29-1,CSVAVAPGETQYF,TGCAGCGTAGCGGTCGCCCCCGGGGAGACCCAGTACTTC